The 28 T cell receptor beta chains given below trace back to one sample, sequenced in a study of CD8+CD57+ T cells in acquired aplastic anemia. Profiles of TCR beta VDJ and CDR3 were generated from a genomic DNA template. TCRdb re-derived calls from the reads in MiXCR, one entry per CDR3 protein. The table shows 450,000 to 600,000 distinct CDR3 sequences, with under 40% occurring only once. Individuals selected for sequencing had exhibited CD8+CD57+ cell expansion on flow cytometry. What was sequenced was sorted CD4+, CD8+, or CD8+CD57+ T cells (not recorded which) from PBMCs. These receptors all come from a human donor with aplastic anemia.

Points on this clonotype: A much larger clone sits a single nucleotide away, making a read error possible. The rearrangement links TRBV2 to TRBJ2-1, with D perhaps matching TRBD1 or TRBD2 (5 bases each). From germline, CDR1 is SNHLY and CDR2 FYNNEI. Trimming removed 11 bases from V and 6 bases from J, with 23 bases in between. There are 15 residues in the CDR3. CDR3 nucleotides: TGTGCCGGCGGAGATGAGGGAGTAAGGGGCAATGAGCAGTTCTTC. Translation gives CAGGDEGVRGNEQFF. The whole variable domain, remainder taken from reference TRBV2 and TRBJ2-1, is EPEVTQTPSHQVTQMGQEVILRCVPISNHLYFYWYRQILGQKVEFLVSFYNNEISEKSEIFDDQFSVERPDGSNFTLKIRSTKLEDSAMYFCAGGDEGVRGNEQFFGPGTRLTVL.

This CDR3 reads CASTPGRKNTEAFF. The CDR3 DNA reads TGTGCCAGCACCCCCGGACGAAAGAACACTGAAGCTTTCTTT. This chain joins TRBV25-1 and TRBJ1-1, with D unresolved. The ends were cut back, 7 bases at V and 1 base at J, with 13 bases in the middle. In germline, CDR1 is MGHDK, CDR2 SYGVNS. The CDR3 is made up of 14 amino acids.

This clonotype was found many times. CDR3 amino acids: CASKDSYEQYF. CDR3 sequence (DNA): TGTGCCAGCAAGGATTCCTACGAGCAGTACTTC. The V call is TRBV14, the J call TRBJ2-7; D not certain. From germline, CDR1 is SGHDN and CDR2 FVKESK. The CDR3 totals 11 residues. V lost 7 bases and J 1 base, leaving 5 bases between the germline ends.

This clonotype was observed many times. The V and J genes are TRBV7-3 and TRBJ2-5; tentatively, D is TRBD2 (6 bases). Trimming took 5 bases from V and 5 from J, leaving 12 bases between them. The CDR3 extends over 13 amino acids. CDR1 SGHTA and CDR2 FQGTGA come from the germline V gene. This chain's CDR3 is CASSRGSVETQYF. CDR3 coding DNA: TGTGCCAGCAGCCGGGGGTCCGTCGAGACCCAGTACTTC.

This chain uses TRBV7-3 with TRBJ1-6, with 7 bases aligning to TRBD1. The CDR3 sequence is 16 residues long. Unmatched junction bases numbered 11, after V lost 5 bases and J lost 7 bases. In germline, CDR1 is SGHTA, CDR2 FQGTGA. This chain's CDR3 is CASSIRGQAENSPLHF. CDR3 in DNA: TGTGCCAGCAGCATTCGAGGACAGGCCGAGAATTCACCCCTCCACTTT.

A few counts support this clonotype. This rearrangement joins TRBV18 to TRBJ2-1, with 9 positions matching TRBD2. The CDR3 extends over 16 amino acids. The ends lost 1 base at V and 7 bases at J; junction bases unmatched: 8. CDR1 is KGHSH and CDR2 is LQKENI in the germline V gene. Here the CDR3 DNA reads TGTGCCAGCTCACCACTCCCTAGCGGGACGCCTAATGAGCAGTTCTTC. This codes for CASSPLPSGTPNEQFF.

This clonotype was picked up many times. CDR3 nucleotides: TGTGCCACCAGCGAGACACTGTGGGAAAAACTGTTTTTT. Translation: CATSETLWEKLFF. The V and J genes are TRBV15 and TRBJ1-4; the D is unclear. Germline V gene data show CDR1 as LNHNV and CDR2 as YYDKDF (reference sequence). The CDR3 runs to 13 residues. Trimming took off 5 bases at V and 8 bases at J, with 12 bases between the two ends.

This clonotype was observed a handful of times. J is TRBJ1-2 and V is TRBV6-5; D remains unclear. CDR3 size: 15 residues. Trimming stripped 0 bases from V and 8 bases from J, with 16 bases between. The germline V gene encodes CDR1 MNHEY and CDR2 SVGAGI. CDR3 loop: CASSYSVTAELGYTF. The CDR3 region has the DNA TGTGCCAGCAGTTACTCCGTGACCGCAGAATTAGGCTACACCTTC.

This clonotype was counted a few times. This chain connects TRBV2 to TRBJ2-7; TRBD1 aligns across 10 bases. This CDR3 comprises 13 residues. The V and J ends lost 6 bases and 9 bases, in that order; junction bases with no gene match: 8. Germline V gene lookup returns CDR1 SNHLY and CDR2 FYNNEI. The CDR3, as DNA: TGTGCCAGCAGGGGCGGGACAGGGGTTGTGCAGTACGTC. This encodes CASRGGTGVVQYV.

The gene calls are TRBV4-1 and TRBJ2-3; 12 bases match TRBD2. With V trimmed by 3 bases and J by 5 bases, 9 bases remained unmatched. The CDR3 covers 17 residues. Looked up from germline, CDR1 is MGHRA and CDR2 is YSYEKL. CDR3 sequence reads: CASSQLALAGGQDTQYF. The CDR3 DNA reads as TGCGCCAGCAGCCAGCTTGCGCTAGCGGGGGGGCAAGATACGCAGTATTTT.

This rearrangement joins TRBV2 to TRBJ1-5; the D is unclear. CDR1 SNHLY and CDR2 FYNNEI come from the germline V gene. The CDR3 sequence is 15 residues long. V lost 6 bases to trimming and J lost 4 bases, with 16 bases between them. The CDR3 DNA reads TGTGCCAGCAGCTCCCTGGGGTTTGGTAATCAGCCCCAGCATTTT. Protein: CASSSLGFGNQPQHF.

This sequence joins TRBV30 and TRBJ2-5, with D possibly being TRBD2 (6 bases). The ends were cut back, 0 bases at V and 1 base at J, with 15 bases in the middle. This CDR3 has 16 residues. Germline V gene sequence: CDR1 GTSNPN, CDR2 SVGIG (reference sequence). CDR3 in DNA: TGTGCCTGGAGTGTTGGCGGTAGCGGAGTCCAAGAGACCCAGTACTTC. Protein: CAWSVGGSGVQETQYF.

To note about this clonotype: A much larger clone lies one base from this, so it may be a read error. The chain has TRBV10-3 and TRBJ2-7; the D gene is possibly TRBD2 (6 bases). In germline, CDR1 is ENHRY, CDR2 SYGVKD. V was trimmed by 2 bases and J by 2 bases, leaving 16 bases between them. The length of the CDR3 is 16 residues. In nucleotides, the CDR3 is TGTGCCATCAGTGAGACCTCTTTGCGGGATCCCTACGAGCAGTACTTC. It yields the protein CAISETSLRDPYEQYF.

This clonotype was found a few times. The genes are TRBV5-6 and TRBJ1-2; TRBD1 is a possible D gene (6 bases). This CDR3 has 16 amino acids. V lost 0 bases and J 7 bases, leaving 19 bases between the germline ends. Germline loops: CDR1 SGHDT, CDR2 YYEEEE. The CDR3 region is CASSLVQGPGSRGYTF. The CDR3 DNA reads as TGTGCCAGCAGCTTGGTCCAGGGGCCGGGTAGTCGTGGCTACACCTTC.

V usage is TRBV2 and J usage is TRBJ2-7; TRBD1 agrees at 10 bases. The CDR3 runs to 13 residues. Germline CDR1 reads SNHLY; CDR2 reads FYNNEI. V dropped 4 bases and J dropped 6; count of bases not matched to a gene: 3. The CDR3, as DNA: TGTGCCAGCAGTGTGGGGACAGGGGCCGAGCAGTACTTC. Amino acids: CASSVGTGAEQYF.

This clonotype was recorded at least ten times. The rearrangement uses TRBV25-1 and TRBJ1-4; unclear D gene. V dropped 4 bases and J dropped 8 bases, with 5 bases sitting between them. Germline V gene sequence: CDR1 MGHDK, CDR2 SYGVNS. CDR3 size: 11 residues. The CDR3 DNA is TGTGCCAGCAGTGTTCTCGAAAAACTGTTTTTT. Its protein product is CASSVLEKLFF.

This clonotype was seen only once. V gene TRBV3-1 combines with J gene TRBJ2-4; D may be TRBD1 or TRBD2 (5 bases each). V lost 2 bases and J 9 bases, leaving 11 bases between the germline ends. Germline CDR1 and CDR2: LGHDT and YNNKEL (reference sequence). CDR3 length: 13 residues. CDR3 bases: TGTGCCAGCAGCCAATCCGGTGGGGGCATTCAGTACTTC. Amino acid sequence: CASSQSGGGIQYF.

On this clonotype itself: A much larger clone differs from this one at a single base, so this may be a read error. The CDR3 sequence is CASSLIGSGRLSSNEQYF. CDR3 bases: TGTGCCAGCAGCTTAATCGGTAGCGGGAGACTCAGCTCCAACGAGCAGTACTTC. V usage is TRBV13 and J usage is TRBJ2-7; 9 bases agree with TRBD2. Germline V gene lookup returns CDR1 PRHDT and CDR2 FYEKMQ (reference sequence). This CDR3 is built from 18 residues.

This clonotype was seen many times. The genes are TRBV20-1 and TRBJ1-1; D is perhaps TRBD1 (6 bases). This CDR3 comprises 13 residues. Per germline, CDR1 DFQATT and CDR2 SNEGSKA (reference sequence). V was shortened by 6 bases and J by 1 base, with 12 bases between the two germline ends. CDR3 region: CSARGETNTEAFF. CDR3 nucleotides: TGCAGTGCGAGGGGGGAGACGAACACTGAAGCTTTCTTT.

This chain uses TRBV20-1 with TRBJ1-1; D not resolved. Germline values: CDR1 DFQATT, CDR2 SNEGSKA (reference sequence). V dropped 0 bases and J dropped 1 base, with 9 bases sitting between them. CDR3 length: 14 amino acids. The CDR3 loop reads CSAREGNRNTEAFF. CDR3 coding DNA: TGCAGTGCTAGAGAGGGGAATCGGAACACTGAAGCTTTCTTT.

The chain is built from TRBV7-3 and TRBJ2-1; TRBD2 aligns across 12 bases. The CDR3 totals 16 residues. The V segment lost 1 base and the J segment 7 bases; nucleotides outside the gene matches: 5. Germline CDR1 is SGHTA and CDR2 is FQGTGA. Here the CDR3 DNA reads TGTGCCAGCAGCTTAATGGCTAGCGGGGGGGCAAATGAGCAGTTCTTC. Translating gives CASSLMASGGANEQFF.

CDR3 protein: CASRGAGGSHQPQHF. CDR3 bases: TGCGCCAGCAGGGGGGCCGGGGGAAGCCATCAGCCCCAGCATTTT. This chain uses TRBV10-1 with TRBJ1-5; weak D call: TRBD1 (6 bases). Trimming pared 6 bases from V and 5 bases from J, leaving 17 bases between. CDR3 length equals 15 residues. CDR1 and CDR2 (germline): WNHNN, SYGVQD (reference sequence).

This clonotype was recorded at least ten times. The chain combines TRBV12-3 or TRBV12-4 with TRBJ1-2; TRBD1 matches 8 bases. The CDR3 covers 14 residues. Losses at the gene ends were 6 bases for V and 5 bases for J; bases not matched to a gene: 8. The DNA for the CDR3 is TGTGCCAGCAGATCGACAGGGGTGGGGTATGGCTACACCTTC. It codes for CASRSTGVGYGYTF.

Notes on this clonotype: One end of the junction is discordant with germline, which a read error may explain. This chain uses TRBV7-2 with TRBJ2-3; D call uncertain. This CDR3 spans 13 amino acids. Germline CDR1 SGHTA, CDR2 FQGNSA. This chain's CDR3 is CASSLAQVDTQCF. In DNA form, the CDR3 reads TGTGCCAGCAGCTTAGCTCAGGTCGATACGCAGTGTTTT.

This clonotype was seen just once. V and J are TRBV30 and TRBJ2-3; D is perhaps TRBD1 or TRBD2 (5 bases each). Trimming took 1 base from V and 2 from J, leaving 10 bases between them. CDR1 is GTSNPN and CDR2 is SVGIG in the germline V gene (reference sequence). The CDR3 is made up of 14 amino acids. The CDR3 bases are TGTGCCTGGAGTGGGGGGACGATCACAGATACGCAGTATTTT. Its protein product is CAWSGGTITDTQYF.

This clonotype was counted many times. This sequence joins TRBV14 and TRBJ2-7; D unresolved. Germline CDR1 is SGHDN and CDR2 is FVKESK. The CDR3 extends over 12 amino acids. Trimming pared 0 bases from V and 6 bases from J, leaving 6 bases between. As DNA, the CDR3 is TGTGCCAGCAGCCAAGAATTGGCCGAGCAGTACTTC. Translating it yields CASSQELAEQYF.

This clonotype was observed many times. V and J are TRBV19 and TRBJ2-5; 9 nucleotides agree with TRBD1. J lost 5 bases, V lost 6 bases, and 4 bases had no gene match. This CDR3 is 13 amino acids long. Germline lookup yields CDR1 LNHDA and CDR2 SQIVND (reference sequence). In nucleotides, the CDR3 is TGTGCCAGTAGGGACAGGGGCGGGGAGACCCAGTACTTC. Protein: CASRDRGGETQYF.

This clonotype turned up a few times. This rearrangement joins TRBV19 to TRBJ1-3, with TRBD1 identical over 7 bases. CDR3 size: 14 residues. Looked up from germline, CDR1 is LNHDA and CDR2 is SQIVND (reference sequence). The ends lost 6 bases at V and 8 bases at J; junction bases unmatched: 10. CDR3 nucleotide sequence: TGTGCCAGTAGCTCCGGGACAGCCCTATACACCATATATTTT. Translated: CASSSGTALYTIYF.